A selection of T cell receptor beta chains follows, all from one sample in a study of T cell responses to AZD1222 COVID-19 vaccine. Generated by immunoSEQ multiplex PCR, the TCRdb table keeps only in-frame clones and is missing some. The table includes over 75,000 clones, approximately 90% detected once. Sequences were derived from peripheral blood, sampled 28 days after the second AZD1222 dose. These receptors all come from an adult who received the AZD1222 COVID-19 vaccine. The CDR3 runs from the conserved cysteine through the conserved F or W. The order of the fields is V gene, clone size, D gene, J gene, CDR3 DNA, CDR3 protein. The D gene is left open where the match is weak. Size is stated for part of the rows, as once, few or many counts, or as a class when the clone is expanded.

TRBV10-3	.	.	TRBJ2-2	TGTGCCATCAGTGAGGGTCGAGGGGTTAGCGGGGAGCTGTTTTTT	CAISEGRGVSGELFF
TRBV11-2	.	TRBD2	TRBJ2-5	TGTGCCAGCAGCTTAGGCGGGGGGGGTGAGACCCAGTACTTC	CASSLGGGGETQYF
TRBV5-1	.	TRBD2	TRBJ2-3	TGCGCCAGCAGCGACGGACTAGGAACCACAGATACGCAGTATTTT	CASSDGLGTTDTQYF
TRBV18	.	.	TRBJ2-7	TGTGCCAGCTCACCTTTAAGTAACGAGCAGTACTTC	CASSPLSNEQYF
TRBV7-9	.	TRBD1	TRBJ1-5	TGTGCCAGCAGCGTACAGGGGACGGGACAGCCCCAGCATTTT	CASSVQGTGQPQHF
TRBV9	.	TRBD1	TRBJ1-4	TGTGCCAGCAGCGTAGCCGGGACAGGTAATGAAAAACTGTTTTTT	CASSVAGTGNEKLFF
TRBV5-1	.	.	TRBJ1-1	TGCGCCAGTGGCGTTTTGGACACGAACACTGAAGCTTTCTTT	CASGVLDTNTEAFF
TRBV30	.	.	TRBJ1-5	TGTGCCTGGGAGGGCAGTAGCAATCAGCCCCAGCATTTT	CAWEGSSNQPQHF
TRBV2	.	TRBD1	TRBJ1-5	TGTGCCAGCAAACAGGGGTACGATCAGCCCCAGCATTTT	CASKQGYDQPQHF
TRBV6-5	.	TRBD1	TRBJ2-2	TGTGCCAGCAGTTTGGGACAGGGCTTCAGGGAGCTGTTTTTT	CASSLGQGFRELFF
TRBV4-2	once	.	TRBJ1-5	TGTGCCAGCAGCCAGGAAACAGGTCAGCCCCAGCATTTT	CASSQETGQPQHF
TRBV5-5	.	TRBD1	TRBJ2-3	TGTGCCAGCAGCTTAGCACAGGGGCCAGATACGCAGTATTTT	CASSLAQGPDTQYF
TRBV5-5	.	.	TRBJ1-5	TGTGCCAGCAGCTTGGACAGCCCAGTTCAGCCCCAGCATTTT	CASSLDSPVQPQHF
TRBV27	.	TRBD1	TRBJ1-1	TGTGCCAGCAGTACTCGACAGGGGAACACTGAAGCTTTCTTT	CASSTRQGNTEAFF
TRBV4-3	.	TRBD1	TRBJ2-1	TGCGCCAGCAGCCAACCAAACAGGGGCGGAGAGCAGTTCTTC	CASSQPNRGGEQFF
TRBV27	.	.	TRBJ2-1	TGTGCCAGCAGTTTAATCCGGCTCCAAGGGCCCCACAATGAGCAGTTCTTC	CASSLIRLQGPHNEQFF
TRBV6-5	.	TRBD2	TRBJ2-3	TGTGCCAGCAGTTCTAGCGGGGCGAAGGATACGCAGTATTTT	CASSSSGAKDTQYF
TRBV6-5	.	.	TRBJ1-2	TGTGCCAGCAGTTACGAGAGTTGGGAAGGCTACACCTTC	CASSYESWEGYTF
TRBV7-2	.	.	TRBJ2-4	TGTGCCAGCAGCTTAGGATCAGTGGTAGCCAAAAACATTCAGTACTTC	CASSLGSVVAKNIQYF
TRBV28	.	.	TRBJ2-7	TGTGCCAGCATTCTGGCAGCTTCTTCCTACGAGCAGTACTTC	CASILAASSYEQYF
TRBV24-1	.	.	TRBJ2-1	TGTGCCACCAGTGCCGCAGAGGGCGGGACTCGGCAGTTCTTC	CATSAAEGGTRQFF
TRBV12-5	.	TRBD1	TRBJ2-3	TGTGCTAGTGGTTCCCGTTCAGGGGGTGGAGATACGCAGTATTTT	CASGSRSGGGDTQYF
TRBV5-4	.	.	TRBJ2-7	TGTGCCAGCAGCTGGGGTAAGGGTAGCGCCTACGAGCAGTACTTC	CASSWGKGSAYEQYF
TRBV12-3/TRBV12-4	.	TRBD1	TRBJ2-1	TGTGCCAGCAGTTTAGGGGACAGGGTTTTCTTC	CASSLGDRVFF
TRBV9	.	TRBD2	TRBJ2-3	TGCGCCAGCAGCGTAGGGGCTAGCGGGGGCCCCGCAGATACGCAGTATTTT	CASSVGASGGPADTQYF
TRBV6-2/TRBV6-3	.	.	TRBJ2-2	TGTGCCAGCAGTTACGGGAGGACAGCCAACACCGGGGAGCTGTTTTTT	CASSYGRTANTGELFF
TRBV7-3	once	.	TRBJ1-6	TGTGCCAGCAGCTTGGCACAGGGTAATTCACCCCTCCACTTT	CASSLAQGNSPLHF
TRBV7-3	once	TRBD1	TRBJ1-6	TGTGCCAGCAGCGGGGGACAGGGCAATTCACCCCTCCACTTT	CASSGGQGNSPLHF
TRBV15	.	.	TRBJ1-5	TGTGCCACCAGCCCCCAATATGGTAGCAATCAGCCCCAGCATTTT	CATSPQYGSNQPQHF
TRBV7-9	few	.	TRBJ1-3	TGTGCCAGCAGCTATGGGGTCGGCGCTGGAAACACCATATATTTT	CASSYGVGAGNTIYF
TRBV7-3	once	.	TRBJ2-7	TGTGCCAGCAGCTTAAGAGGTCTTGGGTACGAGCAGTACTTC	CASSLRGLGYEQYF
TRBV18	.	.	TRBJ1-5	TGTGCCAGCTCACTGGACCGTAATCAGCCCCAGCATTTT	CASSLDRNQPQHF
TRBV5-4	.	TRBD1	TRBJ1-6	TGTGCCAGCAGCTTGGATCAGGGGGCGCATTCACCCCTCCACTTT	CASSLDQGAHSPLHF
TRBV5-1	.	.	TRBJ2-5	TGCGCCAGCAGCTTGGGTTCGGCTGGAGGGAAAGAGACCCAGTACTTC	CASSLGSAGGKETQYF
TRBV5-4	.	.	TRBJ2-5	TGTGCCAGCAGCTCAGCATCGGGGCAGGAGACCCAGTACTTC	CASSSASGQETQYF
TRBV19	few	.	TRBJ2-3	TGTGCCAGTAGTCCCCGCTGGGCTAGCCGGGGCACAGATACGCAGTATTTT	CASSPRWASRGTDTQYF
TRBV11-2	.	.	TRBJ1-2	TGTGCCAGCAGCTTAGATCTAATCAGGAGTGATGGCTACACCTTC	CASSLDLIRSDGYTF
TRBV5-1	.	TRBD2	TRBJ2-1	TGCGCCAGCAGCTTGTGGGCGGTTAGCGGGGGGCTGAGCTCCTACAATGAGCAGTTCTTC	CASSLWAVSGGLSSYNEQFF
TRBV15	once	TRBD1	TRBJ1-2	TGTGCCACCAGCAGAGTCCGGGACAGCTATGGCTACACCTTC	CATSRVRDSYGYTF
TRBV5-1	.	TRBD2	TRBJ2-5	TGCGCCAGCAGCTCTGGTAGAGGGAGGGGTACGCAGGAGACCCAGTACTTC	CASSSGRGRGTQETQYF
TRBV2	.	.	TRBJ2-7	TGTGCCAGCACCCCGGCCACAACCACCTACGAGCAGTACTTC	CASTPATTTYEQYF
TRBV6-5	.	.	TRBJ2-3	TGTGCCAGCAGTTACTCGGGGGCGGGGATGGCAGATACGCAGTATTTT	CASSYSGAGMADTQYF
TRBV9	.	TRBD1	TRBJ2-6	TGTGCCAGCAGCTCCCGACAGGGACCCAACGTCCTGACTTTC	CASSSRQGPNVLTF
TRBV24-1	.	TRBD1	TRBJ1-2	TGTGCCACCAGTGATGACAGGGGGGGAAGATATGGCTACACCTTC	CATSDDRGGRYGYTF
TRBV4-3	.	.	TRBJ1-2	TGCGCCAGCAGCCAACGGGCACAGTCTAACTATGGCTACACCTTC	CASSQRAQSNYGYTF
TRBV24-1	once	TRBD1	TRBJ1-2	TGTGCCACCAGTGATTTGGACAGGGCGGGTGGCTACACCTTC	CATSDLDRAGGYTF
TRBV28	.	.	TRBJ2-5	TGTGCCAGCAGTTTACCTTTAGGGTTGGAGACCCAGTACTTC	CASSLPLGLETQYF
TRBV2	.	.	TRBJ2-7	TGTGCCAGCAGAGCGCGCGGGACAGCCTACGAGCAGTACTTC	CASRARGTAYEQYF
TRBV7-2	.	.	TRBJ1-4	TGTGCCAGCAGCTTACAGGCTAATGAAAAACTGTTTTTT	CASSLQANEKLFF
TRBV12-3/TRBV12-4	.	.	TRBJ1-4	TGTGCCAGCAGTTATGGGGGTCTGGAAAAACTGTTTTTT	CASSYGGLEKLFF
TRBV2	few	TRBD1	TRBJ1-2	TGTGCCAGCAGTGAGAAGGGGGCGTGGAATGGCTACACCTTC	CASSEKGAWNGYTF
TRBV21-1	.	.	TRBJ1-6	TGTGCCAGGGGAGGCAAGAGCTCCTATAATTCACCCCTCCACTTT	CARGGKSSYNSPLHF
TRBV19	once	TRBD2	TRBJ2-1	TGTGCCAGTAGTATCAACCGGGGGGGCAGTGGTGAGCAGTTCTTC	CASSINRGGSGEQFF
TRBV11-2	.	.	TRBJ2-7	TGTGCCAGCAGCCCACGTCAATACGAGCAGTACTTC	CASSPRQYEQYF
TRBV11-2	.	TRBD1	TRBJ1-4	TGTGCCAGCAGCCCCTGGACAGGGTCCCTGAGCAATGAAAAACTGTTTTTT	CASSPWTGSLSNEKLFF
TRBV27	.	.	TRBJ1-6	TGTGCCAGCAGACGAGAATTAGAGCCCCTCCACTTT	CASRRELEPLHF
TRBV3-1/TRBV3-2	.	.	TRBJ2-3	TGTGCCAGGGGCCCTGAGGATACGCAGTATTTT	CARGPEDTQYF
TRBV5-4	.	.	TRBJ2-5	TGTGCCAGCAGCACACCGACAAGCCCACGAGAGACCCAGTACTTC	CASSTPTSPRETQYF
TRBV7-2	.	.	TRBJ1-5	TGTGCCAGCAGCTTGCTTGGGACGTATAGCAATCAGCCCCAGCATTTT	CASSLLGTYSNQPQHF